This TCR beta chain was sequenced during a study of T cell responses to AZD1222 COVID-19 vaccine. Unmatched junction bases numbered 7, after V lost 3 bases and J lost 2 bases. Germline CDR1 MDHEN, CDR2 SYDVKM. This CDR3 region has 15 residues. Points from the study as a whole: Reportedly, close to half of spike-specific TCRs are directed against unmutated variant regions. Possibly, clonal diversity was underestimated; donors were largely white British and included more females.

Repertoires were generated with immunoSEQ multiplex PCR, while TCRdb's copy carries only in-frame clones and drops some. The top ten hold around 15% of the sample, which has 120,000 or so clones, approximately 90% seen once. With respect to this clone: What it binds is unknown.

The rearrangement uses TRBV28 and TRBJ2-7; TRBD2 agrees at 7 bases. Sequencing was performed on peripheral blood, taken 28 days after the second AZD1222 dose. The TCR comes from an adult who received the AZD1222 COVID-19 vaccine. The CDR3, as DNA: TGTGCCAGCAGTTTCGTCCTAGCGGCGACCTACGAGCAGTACTTC. It translates to CASSFVLAATYEQYF. Full variable domain (remainder filled in from reference TRBV28 and TRBJ2-7): DVKVTQSSRYLVKRTGEKVFLECVQDMDHENMFWYRQDPGLGLRLIYFSYDVKMKEKGDIPEGYSVSREKKERFSLILESASTNQTSMYLCASSFVLAATYEQYFGPGTRLTVT.